Shown below are 14 T cell receptor beta chains from a single sample sequenced in a study of blood T cells in healthy people across ages. Next came a second PCR, run for roughly 6 to 11 cycles, which used a sample-barcoded 5' primer along with a J-beta primer mix. TCRdb reprocessed the 5' RACE reads with MiXCR, giving one entry per CDR3 protein. The sample has around 780,000 distinct CDR3 sequences, about 26% seen once. Separately, the same data were catalogued under a study of T cells of mothers and their children.

Sequencing was carried out using blood. Every receptor here comes from a boy aged 5-17 years in good health.

This clonotype was seen just once. The genes are TRBV5-6 and TRBJ2-1; tentative D call: TRBD1 (6 bases). The V end was cut by 1 base, the J end by 5 bases, with 16 bases between. Germline CDR1 reads SGHDT; CDR2 reads YYEEEE. The CDR3 is 16 residues long. CDR3 sequence reads: CASSLMGALFNNEQFF. CDR3 sequence (DNA): TGTGCCAGCAGCTTGATGGGGGCCCTTTTTAACAATGAGCAGTTCTTC.

Only a few counts were recorded for this clonotype. The chain is built from TRBV9 and TRBJ2-1, with 9 bases that match TRBD1. The CDR3 has 16 amino acids. Germline lookup yields CDR1 SGDLS and CDR2 YYNGEE. Trimming cost V 4 bases and J 4 bases; bases outside gene matches: 9. For the CDR3, the DNA is TGTGCCAGCAGCCCTCAACAGGGGGCGGGGTACAATGAGCAGTTCTTC. Protein sequence: CASSPQQGAGYNEQFF.

This clonotype has a handful of counts. J is TRBJ2-6 and V is TRBV27, with D uncertain. CDR1 is MNHEY and CDR2 is SMNVEV in the germline V gene (reference sequence). The CDR3 is 15 amino acids. The V end lost 4 bases, the J end lost 4 bases, and 11 bases lay between the germline ends. CDR3 DNA: TGTGCCAGCAGTTCGACCGTGACCGGGGCCAACGTCCTGACTTTC. Protein product: CASSSTVTGANVLTF.

The chain combines TRBV20-1 with TRBJ1-1, with 9 positions matching TRBD1. The CDR3 runs to 19 residues. Germline V lookup: CDR1 DFQATT, CDR2 SNEGSKA (reference sequence). With V trimmed by 1 base and J by 0 bases, 15 bases remained unmatched. The CDR3 loop is CSARVLLQGASLMNTEAFF. The CDR3 nucleotides are TGCAGTGCTAGAGTCCTACTACAGGGGGCGAGCCTCATGAACACTGAAGCTTTCTTT.

The chain is built from TRBV7-2 and TRBJ2-1; 7 bases are shared with TRBD1. V lost 1 base to trimming and J lost 2 bases; unmatched junction nucleotides: 2. CDR1 is SGHTA and CDR2 is FQGNSA in the germline V gene. This CDR3 is built from 15 residues. CDR3 region: CASSLGGTAYNEQFF. For the CDR3, the DNA is TGTGCCAGCAGCTTAGGTGGGACAGCCTACAATGAGCAGTTCTTC. Filled out from reference TRBV7-2 and TRBJ2-1, the complete variable domain reads GAGVSQSPSNKVTEKGKDVELRCDPISGHTALYWYRQSLGQGLEFLIYFQGNSAPDKSGLPSDRFSAERTGGSVSTLTIQRTQQEDSAVYLCASSLGGTAYNEQFFGPGTRLTVL.

This clonotype has more than one count but fewer than ten. The CDR3 ends on some other residue instead of the conserved phenylalanine or tryptophan, so this is likely a read error. No DNA is shown, since the ends of the CDR3 on it are uncertain; the CDR3 is the one TCRdb lists. V gene TRBV6-5 combines with J gene TRBJ2-5; the DNA was not used to check the table's D call, TRBD1. CDR1 is MNHEY, CDR2 SVGAGI, per germline. A total of 14 residues make up the CDR3, ends included. The CDR3 region is CASSWDRGKETRYV.

This clonotype was picked up a small number of times. V usage is TRBV15 and J usage is TRBJ1-4, with D tentatively TRBD1 (6 bases). CDR3 size: 15 residues. Germline CDR1 and CDR2: LNHNV and YYDKDF (reference sequence). The germline V and J ends were trimmed by 0 bases and 4 bases, with 9 bases remaining between them. CDR3 DNA sequence: TGTGCCACCAGCAGAGATGGGGGGCTTAATGAAAAACTGTTTTTT. This translates into CATSRDGGLNEKLFF.

This clonotype was found a few times. This sequence joins TRBV27 and TRBJ1-2; TRBD1 is a possible D gene (6 bases). Germline V gene sequence: CDR1 MNHEY, CDR2 SMNVEV (reference sequence). V was shortened by 0 bases and J by 8 bases, with 16 bases between the two germline ends. The CDR3 length is 15 residues. CDR3 region: CASSLSGGGPEGYTF. The CDR3 coding sequence is TGTGCCAGCAGTTTATCGGGTGGGGGGCCGGAGGGCTACACCTTC.

The J gene is TRBJ2-3, the V gene TRBV29-1; possibly TRBD1 or TRBD2 for D (5 bases each). Trimming stripped 4 bases from V and 3 bases from J, with 17 bases between. The CDR3 loop spans 15 amino acids. CDR1 and CDR2 (germline): SQVTM, ANQGSEA. The CDR3 sequence is CSVGNGGPGTDTQYF. DNA of the CDR3: TGCAGCGTTGGGAATGGGGGACCGGGGACAGATACGCAGTATTTT.

This clonotype was counted between two and nine times. The rearrangement uses TRBV6-5 and TRBJ2-5; D is perhaps TRBD1 (5 bases). The CDR3 has 13 residues. The V end was cut by 6 bases, the J end by 6 bases, with 14 bases between. In germline, CDR1 is MNHEY, CDR2 SVGAGI. CDR3 nucleotides: TGTGCCAGCAGCTCCGACAGCGCTAAGACCCAGTACTTC. Translated, it gives CASSSDSAKTQYF.

The DNA for the CDR3 is TGCAGTGCTAGATCGGGACAGGGACATTCACCCCTCCACTTT. Its translation is CSARSGQGHSPLHF. The chain combines TRBV20-1 with TRBJ1-6; 9 nucleotides align to TRBD1. After removal of 2 bases from V and 8 bases from J, the junction contained 4 bases not matched to a gene. The CDR3 loop spans 14 amino acids. CDR1 DFQATT and CDR2 SNEGSKA come from the germline V gene (reference sequence).

V and J are TRBV9 and TRBJ2-6; D perhaps matches TRBD2 (5 bases). The CDR3 consists of 17 residues. Looked up from germline, CDR1 is SGDLS and CDR2 is YYNGEE. Trimming left V 4 bases short and J 2 bases short, with 16 bases between. The CDR3 DNA is TGTGCCAGCAGCTACCTTGCTCAGCGGCCTGGGGCCAACGTCCTGACTTTC. Translating it yields CASSYLAQRPGANVLTF.

The gene calls are TRBV29-1 and TRBJ2-6, with no clear D. V was shortened by 5 bases and J by 1 base, with 3 bases between the two germline ends. CDR1 is SQVTM and CDR2 is ANQGSEA in the germline V gene. The CDR3 has 12 residues. CDR3 loop: CSVSSGANVLTF. CDR3 nucleotides: TGCAGCGTTTCTTCTGGGGCCAACGTCCTGACTTTC.

DNA for the CDR3: TGTGCCTGGAGTGGCCGGGTGCAGCCCGATGGAGCTTTCTTT. This encodes CAWSGRVQPDGAFF. V and J are TRBV30 and TRBJ1-1; D uncertain. CDR3 length: 14 residues. Germline V gene lookup returns CDR1 GTSNPN and CDR2 SVGIG (reference sequence). Trimming left V 1 base short and J 10 bases short, with 19 bases between.